This T cell receptor beta chain comes out of a study of T cell changes during pregnancy in multiple sclerosis. V was pared by 1 base and J by 3 bases, with 6 bases between. This CDR3 spans 13 amino acids. Germline V gives CDR1 MNHNS, CDR2 SASEGT. Here immunoSEQ multiplex PCR was the method, and the copy in TCRdb shows in-frame clones only, minus some. The sample includes just over 80,000 clones, over 90% of them seen just once. This rearrangement joins TRBV6-1 to TRBJ1-1; no reliable D call. The clonotype was recovered from a female donor with multiple sclerosis, enrolled in a pregnancy study. The sequencing used peripheral blood, collected in the second trimester of pregnancy. The CDR3 sequence is CASSEGAHTEAFF. CDR3 nucleotide sequence: TGTGCCAGCAGTGAAGGGGCGCACACTGAAGCTTTCTTT.